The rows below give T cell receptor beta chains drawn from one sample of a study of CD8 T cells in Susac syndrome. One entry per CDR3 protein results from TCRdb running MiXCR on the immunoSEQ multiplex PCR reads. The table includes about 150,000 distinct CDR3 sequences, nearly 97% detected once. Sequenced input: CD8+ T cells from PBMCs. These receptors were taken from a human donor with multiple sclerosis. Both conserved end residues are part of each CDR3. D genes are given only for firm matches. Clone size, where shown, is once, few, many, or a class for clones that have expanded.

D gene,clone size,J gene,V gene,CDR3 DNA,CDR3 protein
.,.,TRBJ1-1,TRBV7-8,TGTGCCAGCAGCTCAGGGGTCTACAGGGAGTATCACACTGAAGCTTTCTTT,CASSSGVYREYHTEAFF
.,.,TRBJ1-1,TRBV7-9,TGTGCCAGCAGCTTAGTATCAGGTATGAACACTGAAGCTTTCTTT,CASSLVSGMNTEAFF
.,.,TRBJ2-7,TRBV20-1,TGCAGTGCTAAGGATCCATGGGGGTTTGACGAGCAGTACTTC,CSAKDPWGFDEQYF
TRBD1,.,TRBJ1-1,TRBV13,TGTGCCAGCAGCTTAGGGGACAGGGGGCCCGAAGCTTTCTTT,CASSLGDRGPEAFF
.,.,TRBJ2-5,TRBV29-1,TGCAGCGTTGAGACGGGGGGCCCTGAGACCCAGTACTTC,CSVETGGPETQYF
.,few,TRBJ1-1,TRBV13,TGTGCCAGCAGTGGGGGGAACACTGAAGCTTTCTTT,CASSGGNTEAFF
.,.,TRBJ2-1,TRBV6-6,TGTGCCAGCAGTAACAGTGGCCACAATGAGCAGTTCTTC,CASSNSGHNEQFF
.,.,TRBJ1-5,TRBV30,TGTGCCTGGAGTGGAGTAAAGGGACAGCCCCAGCATTTT,CAWSGVKGQPQHF
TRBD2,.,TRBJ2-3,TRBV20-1,TGCAGTGCTCTTTCGGAGCGGGGGATCACAGATACGCAGTATTTT,CSALSERGITDTQYF
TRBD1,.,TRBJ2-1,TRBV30,TGTGCCTGGAGTCCGACAGGGAGCTCCTACAATGAGCAGTTCTTC,CAWSPTGSSYNEQFF
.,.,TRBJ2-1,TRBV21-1,TGTGCCAGCAGCCCCTGGAGGGAGAGCTCCTACAATGAGCAGTTCTTC,CASSPWRESSYNEQFF
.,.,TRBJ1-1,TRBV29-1,TGCAGCGTTGAAGAACAGAATATGAACACTGAAGCTTTCTTT,CSVEEQNMNTEAFF
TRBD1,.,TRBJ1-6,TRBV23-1,TGCGCCAGCACCGGGACAGGGGGCTGGTGGTCCTATAATTCACCCCTCCACTTT,CASTGTGGWWSYNSPLHF
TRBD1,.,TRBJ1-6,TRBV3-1,TGTGCCAGCAGCCAGGCACAGGGGGATTCACCCCTCCACTTT,CASSQAQGDSPLHF
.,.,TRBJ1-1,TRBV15,TGTGCCACCAGCAGGGGGTTGGGGCCGGCGATGGGAGCTTTCTTT,CATSRGLGPAMGAFF
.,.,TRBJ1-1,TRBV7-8,TGTGCCAGCAGCTTCCGGGACGGGAACACTGAAGCTTTCTTT,CASSFRDGNTEAFF
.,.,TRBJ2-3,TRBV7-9,TGTGCCAGCACCCCGCGACAGAAGGCAGATACGCAGTATTTT,CASTPRQKADTQYF
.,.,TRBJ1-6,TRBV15,TGTGCCACCAGCGCCGAACTTCGGAATAGGGCCTCCTATAATTCACCCCTCCACTTT,CATSAELRNRASYNSPLHF
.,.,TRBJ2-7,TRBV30,TGTGCCTGGAGTGTACGGGGGCGCTTTTACGAGCAGTACTTC,CAWSVRGRFYEQYF
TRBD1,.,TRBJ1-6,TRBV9,TGTGCCAGCAGCGGCGGGACAGGGGGTTCACCCCTCCACTTT,CASSGGTGGSPLHF
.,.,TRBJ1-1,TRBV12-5,TGTGCTAGTGCCCCCTCCCTGAACACTGAAGCTTTCTTT,CASAPSLNTEAFF
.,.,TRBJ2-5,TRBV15,TGTGCCACCAGCAGAGATTTGGCAGCCCAAGAGACCCAGTACTTC,CATSRDLAAQETQYF
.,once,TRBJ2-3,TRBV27,TGTGCCAGCAGTTTAGGGAAGGCAGATACGCAGTATTTT,CASSLGKADTQYF
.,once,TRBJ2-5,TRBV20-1,TGCAGTGCCGAAGGCCAGAATGAAGAGACCCAGTACTTC,CSAEGQNEETQYF
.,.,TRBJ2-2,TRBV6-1,TGTGCCAGCAGTGAACTGGGGGGATGGACGACCGGGGAGCTGTTTTTT,CASSELGGWTTGELFF
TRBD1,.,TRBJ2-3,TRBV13,TGTGCCAGCAGCCGAGGGACAGGGGGGGATACGCAGTATTTT,CASSRGTGGDTQYF
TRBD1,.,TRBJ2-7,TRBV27,TGTGCCAGCAGTCCGAACAGGGGCTACGAGCAGTACTTC,CASSPNRGYEQYF
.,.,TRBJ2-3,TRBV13,TGTGCCAGCAGCCCCCCCTCGCGGGCTAGCACAGATACGCAGTATTTT,CASSPPSRASTDTQYF
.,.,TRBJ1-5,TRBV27,TGTGCCAGCAGTCCATCGAACCATTGTAGTCAGCCCCAGCATTTT,CASSPSNHCSQPQHF
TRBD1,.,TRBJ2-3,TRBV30,TGTGCCTGGACCTTGGACAGGGGCAACACAGATACGCAGTATTTT,CAWTLDRGNTDTQYF
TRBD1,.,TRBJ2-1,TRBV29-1,TGCAGCGTTGCGTTGGGGACAGGGGGCGATGAGCAGTTCTTC,CSVALGTGGDEQFF
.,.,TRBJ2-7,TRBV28,TGTGCCAGCAGTCTACCTCGGACCTACGAGCAGTACTTC,CASSLPRTYEQYF
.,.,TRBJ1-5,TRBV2,TGTGCCAGCAGTGCGGAGTACAGCAATCAGCCCCAGCATTTT,CASSAEYSNQPQHF
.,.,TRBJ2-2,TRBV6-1,TGTGCCAGCAGTACGGACCCGAGACTATGGCCCGGGGAGCTGTTTTTT,CASSTDPRLWPGELFF
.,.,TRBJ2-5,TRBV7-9,TGTGCCAGCAGCTTGGGCGAAGAGACCCAGTACTTC,CASSLGEETQYF
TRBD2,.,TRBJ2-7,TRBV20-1,TGCAGTGCTAGAACTAGCGGGTACTACGAGCAGTACTTC,CSARTSGYYEQYF
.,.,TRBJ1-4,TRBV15,TGTGCCACCGTGGACAGACCTAATGAAAAACTGTTTTTT,CATVDRPNEKLFF
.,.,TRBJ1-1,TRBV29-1,TGCAGCGTTGAAGATATGTCAGAGAACACTGAAGCTTTCTTT,CSVEDMSENTEAFF
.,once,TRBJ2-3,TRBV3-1,TGTGCCAGCAGCCCCCGTGAAGCAGATACGCAGTATTTT,CASSPREADTQYF
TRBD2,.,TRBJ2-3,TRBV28,TGTGCCAGCAGCCCAACAGCGGGGGGGCTTGCAGATACGCAGTATTTT,CASSPTAGGLADTQYF
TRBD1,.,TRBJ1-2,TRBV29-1,TGCAGCGCCTCCGGGACAGCCGCCCCTAACTATGGCTACACCTTC,CSASGTAAPNYGYTF
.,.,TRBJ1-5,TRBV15,TGTGCCACCAGCAGCGACAGGAGGACCTATCAGCCCCAGCATTTT,CATSSDRRTYQPQHF
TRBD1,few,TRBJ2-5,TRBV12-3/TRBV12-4,TGTGCCAGCAGTCTCGGACAGGGGGCAGAGACCCAGTACTTC,CASSLGQGAETQYF
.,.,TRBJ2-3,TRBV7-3,TGTGCCAGCAGCTTAAAGGCGGAGGTGGGCACAGATACGCAGTATTTT,CASSLKAEVGTDTQYF
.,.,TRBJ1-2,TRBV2,TGTGCCAGCAGTGAAAGCGGCCTCCGGAGAGATGGCTACACCTTC,CASSESGLRRDGYTF
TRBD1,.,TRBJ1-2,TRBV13,TGTGCCAGCAGCTTCGCAGGGGGCGATCTGGATAATGGCTACACCTTC,CASSFAGGDLDNGYTF
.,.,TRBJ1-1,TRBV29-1,TGCAGCGTCGAGGGCCTGGACACTGAAGCTTTCTTT,CSVEGLDTEAFF
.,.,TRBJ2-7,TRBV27,TGTGCCAGCAGTTATTCGGGTAACGAGCAGTACTTC,CASSYSGNEQYF
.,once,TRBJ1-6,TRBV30,TGTGCCTGGAGGGGTGGCCTCTCACCCCTCCACTTT,CAWRGGLSPLHF
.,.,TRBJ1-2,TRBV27,TGTGCCAGCAGTTCCCCCAGGGCAGATGGCTACACCTTC,CASSSPRADGYTF